A single sample is the source of the 13 T cell receptor beta chains below, sequenced in a study of T cells after yellow fever vaccination. TCRdb used MiXCR to reprocess the 5' RACE reads, holding one entry per CDR3 protein. The table shows a few hundred thousand distinct CDR3 sequences, with approximately 8% occurring only once. The sequencing here drew on PBMCs, taken about 49 days after the first yellow fever vaccination. These receptors originate from a man aged 18-30 years who received the YFV17D yellow fever vaccine.

This clonotype was counted between two and nine times. The V and J genes are TRBV7-8 and TRBJ1-1; no clear D gene. V shed 0 bases and J shed 0 bases, with 8 bases lying between them. The CDR3 runs to 15 residues. The germline V gene has CDR1 SGHVS and CDR2 FQNEAQ. CDR3 amino acids: CASSLAYEVNTEAFF. CDR3 in DNA: TGTGCCAGCAGCTTAGCATACGAAGTGAACACTGAAGCTTTCTTT. Variable domain in full (rest from reference TRBV7-8 and TRBJ1-1): GAGVSQSPRYKVAKRGQDVALRCDPISGHVSLFWYQQALGQGPEFLTYFQNEAQLDKSGLPSDRFFAERPEGSVSTLKIQRTQQEDSAVYLCASSLAYEVNTEAFFGQGTRLTVV.

This clonotype was seen only a few times. The chain combines TRBV24-1 with TRBJ2-2; D is perhaps TRBD1 (5 bases). The germline V and J ends were trimmed by 9 bases and 1 base, with 8 bases remaining between them. Germline V gives CDR1 KGHDR, CDR2 SFDVKD. This CDR3 is 13 amino acids long. The chain's CDR3 is CATEGENTGELFF. The CDR3 bases are TGTGCCACCGAAGGGGAGAACACCGGGGAGCTGTTTTTT.

The CDR3 DNA reads as TGTGCCATCAGTGTGACGGGATTGGACACTGAAGCTTTCTTT. Protein: CAISVTGLDTEAFF. The chain combines TRBV10-3 with TRBJ1-1; the D is unclear. The CDR3 is 14 residues long. In germline, CDR1 is ENHRY, CDR2 SYGVKD. Trimming removed 4 bases at V and 3 bases at J, with 12 bases between.

V gene TRBV4-2 combines with J gene TRBJ2-5; 9 bases line up with TRBD2. Trimming cost V 1 base and J 5 bases; bases outside gene matches: 5. The CDR3 has 15 residues. Germline CDR1 is LGHNA and CDR2 is YNFKEQ. The DNA for the CDR3 is TGTGCCAGCAGCCAAGGCTTGCGGGGGGGGGAGACCCAGTACTTC. This gives the protein CASSQGLRGGETQYF.

This clonotype was counted only a few times. The V gene is TRBV9, the J gene TRBJ2-2; D may match TRBD1 or TRBD2 (5 bases each). Trimming pared 6 bases from V and 3 bases from J, leaving 21 bases between. Germline V gene sequence: CDR1 SGDLS, CDR2 YYNGEE. The CDR3 consists of 17 residues. The CDR3 bases are TGTGCCAGCACCAAGTCCCGGGACGGATTCTACACCGGGGAGCTGTTTTTT. Translated, it gives CASTKSRDGFYTGELFF. The full variable domain, completed using reference TRBV9 and TRBJ2-2, is DSGVTQTPKHLITATGQRVTLRCSPRSGDLSVYWYQQSLDQGLQFLIQYYNGEERAKGNILERFSAQQFPDLHSELNLSSLELGDSALYFCASTKSRDGFYTGELFFGEGSRLTVL.

As concerns this clonotype: Sequence at one end of the junction differs from germline and may be a read error. The chain has TRBV29-1 and TRBJ1-3; D not resolved. The CDR3 totals 13 residues. Germline-derived CDR1 and CDR2 are SQVTM and ANQGSEA. The CDR3 spells CSVAEGSGTTIYF. The CDR3 DNA follows: TGCAGCGTTGCGGAGGGCTCTGGAACCACCATATATTTT.

This rearrangement joins TRBV6-6 to TRBJ2-1; 12 nucleotides match TRBD2. CDR3 length equals 11 residues. Germline values: CDR1 MNHNY, CDR2 SVGAGI (reference sequence). As DNA, the CDR3 is TGTGCTCTAGCGGGGGGGCATGAGCAGTTCTTC. Protein: CALAGGHEQFF.

The CDR3 DNA sequence: TGTGCCAGCAAGGGTTTTAGCGGGGGAGCCAAAAACATTCAGTACTTC. It encodes CASKGFSGGAKNIQYF. J is TRBJ2-4 and V is TRBV6-1, with 9 bases matching TRBD2. Germline CDR1 MNHNS, CDR2 SASEGT. Trimming removed 7 bases from V and 0 bases from J; junction bases left unmatched: 7. The CDR3 has 16 amino acids.

This clonotype was recorded many times. The chain links TRBV5-1 to TRBJ2-2, with D possibly being TRBD2 (6 bases). The CDR3 length is 16 residues. CDR1 SGHRS and CDR2 YFSETQ come from the germline V gene. Trimming cost V 7 bases and J 0 bases, with 16 bases left between them. CDR3 sequence reads: CASQRAGRPNTGELFF. CDR3 nucleotides: TGCGCCAGCCAACGGGCGGGACGGCCGAACACCGGGGAGCTGTTTTTT. Based on the CDR3 plus reference TRBV5-1 and TRBJ2-2, the full variable domain is KAGVTQTPRYLIKTRGQQVTLSCSPISGHRSVSWYQQTPGQGLQFLFEYFSETQRNKGNFPGRFSGRQFSNSRSEMNVSTLELGDSALYLCASQRAGRPNTGELFFGEGSRLTVL.

In its sample, this clonotype was seen a few times. The V and J genes are TRBV6-1 and TRBJ2-1, with 8 positions matching TRBD2. Germline values: CDR1 MNHNS, CDR2 SASEGT. V shed 5 bases and J 9 bases; nucleotides not matched to a gene: 9. The CDR3 runs to 14 residues. This chain's CDR3 is CASSLASGFGEQFF. The CDR3 DNA reads TGTGCCAGCAGTCTGGCTAGCGGGTTCGGTGAGCAGTTCTTC.

There are a few counts of this clonotype. This sequence joins TRBV3-1 and TRBJ2-2; D unclear. CDR1 is LGHDT and CDR2 is YNNKEL in the germline V gene (reference sequence). This CDR3 spans 12 amino acids. With 3 bases removed from V and 8 bases from J, the gap between germline ends came to 7 bases. The CDR3 region has the DNA TGTGCCAGCAGCCAGACAAGGGGGGAGCTGTTTTTT. This sequence encodes CASSQTRGELFF.

A few counts support this clonotype. The chain recombines TRBV29-1 with TRBJ1-1, with D maybe TRBD1 (6 bases). The CDR3 covers 14 residues. Germline V gene sequence: CDR1 SQVTM, CDR2 ANQGSEA. V lost 4 bases to trimming and J lost 0 bases, with 12 bases between them. Here the CDR3 reads CSVVDRTMNTEAFF. The CDR3 DNA reads as TGCAGCGTTGTGGACAGAACGATGAACACTGAAGCTTTCTTT.

J is TRBJ2-3 and V is TRBV11-1; D is possibly TRBD1 (8 bases). The germline V gene encodes CDR1 SGHAT and CDR2 FQDESV (reference sequence). This CDR3 is built from 18 residues. V was cut by 3 bases and J by 3 bases, with 22 bases left in between. The CDR3 spells CASSLRQGSGGKTDTQYF. In DNA, the CDR3 is TGTGCCAGCAGCTTGCGACAGGGGTCGGGGGGCAAGACAGATACGCAGTATTTT.